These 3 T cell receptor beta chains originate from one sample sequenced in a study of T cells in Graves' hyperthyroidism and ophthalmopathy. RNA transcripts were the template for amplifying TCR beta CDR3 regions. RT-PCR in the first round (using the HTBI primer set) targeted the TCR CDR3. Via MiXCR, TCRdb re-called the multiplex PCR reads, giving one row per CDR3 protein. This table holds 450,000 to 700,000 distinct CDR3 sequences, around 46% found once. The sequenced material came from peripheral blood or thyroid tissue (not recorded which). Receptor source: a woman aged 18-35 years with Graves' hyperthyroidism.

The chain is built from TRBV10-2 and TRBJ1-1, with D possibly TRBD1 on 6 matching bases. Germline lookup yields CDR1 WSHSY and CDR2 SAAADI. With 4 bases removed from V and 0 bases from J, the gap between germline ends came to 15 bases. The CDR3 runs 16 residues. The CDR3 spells CASSAPPYRVNTEAFF. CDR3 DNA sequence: TGCGCCAGCAGTGCTCCCCCGTACAGGGTGAACACTGAAGCTTTCTTT.

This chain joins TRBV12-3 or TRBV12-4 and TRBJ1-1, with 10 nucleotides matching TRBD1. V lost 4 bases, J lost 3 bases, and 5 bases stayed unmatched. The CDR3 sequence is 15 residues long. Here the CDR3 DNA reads TGTGCCAGCAGTTCGACAGGGGGCGTAGACACTGAAGCTTTCTTT. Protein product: CASSSTGGVDTEAFF.

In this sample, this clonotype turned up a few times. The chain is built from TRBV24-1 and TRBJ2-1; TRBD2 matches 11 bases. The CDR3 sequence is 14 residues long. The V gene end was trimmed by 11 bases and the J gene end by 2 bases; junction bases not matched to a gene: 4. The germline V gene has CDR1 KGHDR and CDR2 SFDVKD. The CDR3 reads CAIHSGRAYNEQFF. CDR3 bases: TGTGCCATCCATAGCGGGAGGGCCTACAATGAGCAGTTCTTC.